These 11 T cell receptor beta chains originate from one sample sequenced in a study of blood T cell repertoires in COVID-19. TCRdb keeps only in-frame clones here, not all; method: immunoSEQ multiplex PCR. The table includes 200,000 to 250,000 clones, roughly 88% detected once. Sequencing input: peripheral blood. Every receptor here comes from a man between 45 and 60 years old with active or convalescent COVID-19.

V is TRBV5-1 and J is TRBJ2-3; 9 bases align to TRBD2. The germline V gene encodes CDR1 SGHRS and CDR2 YFSETQ. V dropped 0 bases and J dropped 5; count of bases not matched to a gene: 1. CDR3 length: 14 residues. The CDR3 nucleotides are TGCGCCAGCAGCTTGGCGACTAGCGGAGATACGCAGTATTTT. Encoded protein: CASSLATSGDTQYF.

The table lists this clone with a few counts. The rearrangement uses TRBV19 and TRBJ2-7, with D possibly TRBD1 on 7 matching bases. Germline V gives CDR1 LNHDA, CDR2 SQIVND (reference sequence). V shed 3 bases and J shed 3 bases, with 15 bases lying between them. The CDR3 covers 15 residues. The CDR3 DNA sequence: TGTGCCAGTAGTATGAGGAGGGGGCCGCTCTACGAGCAGTACGTC. It codes for CASSMRRGPLYEQYV.

V and J are TRBV7-2 and TRBJ1-1, with D tentatively TRBD1 (6 bases). Germline V gene data show CDR1 as SGHTA and CDR2 as FQGNSA. The V end was cut by 3 bases, the J end by 4 bases, with 15 bases between. The CDR3 covers 15 residues. In DNA form, the CDR3 reads TGTGCCAGCAGCTTCGGTACAGGGATAGTCACTGAAGCTTTCTTT. It specifies CASSFGTGIVTEAFF.

V usage is TRBV4-3 and J usage is TRBJ2-5; possibly TRBD1 for D (5 bases). V was cut by 0 bases and J by 4 bases, with 9 bases left in between. Germline CDR1 is LGHNA and CDR2 is YSLEER. This CDR3 has 14 amino acids. CDR3 sequence reads: CASSQDRTIETQYF. The CDR3 region has the DNA TGCGCCAGCAGCCAAGATCGGACAATAGAGACCCAGTACTTC.

This chain uses TRBV2 with TRBJ2-2, with a weak D call TRBD2 (6 bases). CDR1 is SNHLY, CDR2 FYNNEI, per germline. The CDR3 contains 15 residues. Trimming took off 6 bases at V and 6 bases at J, with 17 bases between the two ends. The CDR3 protein is CASSFTTWGAGELFF. The CDR3 bases are TGTGCCAGCAGCTTCACAACCTGGGGGGCCGGGGAGCTGTTTTTT.

The CDR3 region is CASSPRQGWYEQYF. The CDR3 bases are TGTGCCAGCTCACCCCGACAGGGGTGGTACGAGCAGTACTTC. The V call is TRBV18, the J call TRBJ2-7; TRBD1 matches 8 bases. Germline V gives CDR1 KGHSH, CDR2 LQKENI. The trim removed 3 bases at V and 4 bases at J, leaving 5 bases unmatched. The CDR3 has 14 residues.

V usage is TRBV11-2 and J usage is TRBJ2-1; possible D gene TRBD1, 5 bases. Trimming took off 0 bases at V and 3 bases at J, with 9 bases between the two ends. The length of the CDR3 is 15 residues. In germline, CDR1 is SGHAT, CDR2 FQNNGV. CDR3 sequence: CASSLDSDIYNEQFF. The DNA of the CDR3 is TGTGCCAGCAGCTTAGATTCGGACATCTACAATGAGCAGTTCTTC.

The chain links TRBV12-2 to TRBJ1-5; the table's D gene call, TRBD1, was not cross checked with the DNA. TRBV12-2 is tagged as a pseudogene. This CDR3 comprises 16 residues. The CDR3 DNA reads TGTGCAAGTCGCTTAGGTAACAGGTGTGGCAATCAGCCCCAGCATTTT. It is translated as CASRLGNRCGNQPQHF.

This clone was recorded once. The chain uses TRBV2 and TRBJ2-2; 9 bases fit TRBD1. This CDR3 has 15 amino acids. Germline values: CDR1 SNHLY, CDR2 FYNNEI. J was trimmed by 4 bases and V by 8 bases; bases with no gene match: 8. Here the CDR3 reads CASGQGKGRTGELFF. The CDR3 bases are TGTGCCAGCGGACAGGGGAAAGGTCGCACCGGGGAGCTGTTTTTT.

This chain links TRBV7-6 with TRBJ2-3, with 10 bases aligning to TRBD1. The CDR3 runs to 15 residues. V gave up 1 base and J gave up 6 bases; unmatched junction bases: 4. Germline V lookup: CDR1 SGHVS, CDR2 FNYEAQ. CDR3 loop: CASSLGTGGLDTQYF. The CDR3 bases are TGTGCCAGCAGCTTAGGGACAGGGGGTTTGGATACGCAGTATTTT.

This sequence joins TRBV2 and TRBJ2-5; 8 nucleotides agree with TRBD2. CDR1 and CDR2 (germline): SNHLY, FYNNEI. J gave up 0 bases and V 1 base, and 16 bases lay outside the gene matches. The CDR3 is made up of 20 amino acids. In DNA, the CDR3 is TGTGCCAGCAGTGAAGGCCCACTACTAGCGGTAACCCTGTACCAAGAGACCCAGTACTTC. This gives the protein CASSEGPLLAVTLYQETQYF. Variable domain in full (rest from reference TRBV2 and TRBJ2-5): EPEVTQTPSHQVTQMGQEVILRCVPISNHLYFYWYRQILGQKVEFLVSFYNNEISEKSEIFDDQFSVERPDGSNFTLKIRSTKLEDSAMYFCASSEGPLLAVTLYQETQYFGPGTRLLVL.